This entry describes one T cell receptor beta chain. The J segment lost 3 bases and the V segment lost 1 base, leaving 10 bases of the junction unmatched. Germline values: CDR1 SQVTM, CDR2 ANQGSEA. The CDR3 has 16 amino acids. These data originate in a study of cytomegalovirus exposure and HLA in healthy donors. Sequencing used immunoSEQ multiplex PCR; TCRdb keeps in-frame clones, though not all of them. The sample carries 50,000 to 65,000 clones, around 93% recorded once. The sequenced sample was PBMCs. The V call is TRBV29-1, the J call TRBJ2-3, with 7 bases lining up with TRBD1. This clonotype originated in a woman under 30 in good health and CMV-seropositive. CDR3 amino acids: CSVEGRQGHGTDTQYF. The CDR3 DNA is TGCAGCGTTGAAGGCAGACAGGGTCATGGAACAGATACGCAGTATTTT.